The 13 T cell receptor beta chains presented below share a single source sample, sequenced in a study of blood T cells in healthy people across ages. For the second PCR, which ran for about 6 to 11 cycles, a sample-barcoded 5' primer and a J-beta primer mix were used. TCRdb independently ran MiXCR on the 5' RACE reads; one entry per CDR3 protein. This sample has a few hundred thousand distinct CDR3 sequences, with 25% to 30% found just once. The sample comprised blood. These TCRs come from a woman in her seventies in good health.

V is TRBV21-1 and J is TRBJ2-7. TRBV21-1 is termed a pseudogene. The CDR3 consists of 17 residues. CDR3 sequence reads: CASSKEVEDRCSYEQYF. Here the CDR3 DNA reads TGTGCCAGCAGCAAAGAGGTTGAGGACAGGTGCTCCTACGAGCAGTACTTC.

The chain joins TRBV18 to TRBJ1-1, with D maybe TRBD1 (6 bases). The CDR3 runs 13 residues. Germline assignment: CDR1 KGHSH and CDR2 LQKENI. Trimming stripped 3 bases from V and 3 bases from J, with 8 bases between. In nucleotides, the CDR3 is TGTGCCAGCTCACCGGACAGATACACTGAAGCTTTCTTT. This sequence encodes CASSPDRYTEAFF.

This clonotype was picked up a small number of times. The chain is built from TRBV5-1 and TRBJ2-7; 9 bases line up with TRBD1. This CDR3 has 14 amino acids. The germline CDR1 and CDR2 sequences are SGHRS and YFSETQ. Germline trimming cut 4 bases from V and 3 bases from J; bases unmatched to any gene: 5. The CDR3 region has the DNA TGCGCCAGCAGCGGGACAGGGTTGAACTACGAGCAGTACTTC. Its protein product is CASSGTGLNYEQYF.

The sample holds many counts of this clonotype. In DNA, the CDR3 is TGTGCCAGCAGCGACAGGGGAGGCGAGACCCAGTACTTC. Its protein product is CASSDRGGETQYF. The V call is TRBV7-2, the J call TRBJ2-5, with 8 bases that match TRBD1. Trimming cost V 5 bases and J 5 bases; bases outside gene matches: 4. CDR1 is SGHTA and CDR2 is FQGNSA in the germline V gene. The CDR3 runs 13 residues.

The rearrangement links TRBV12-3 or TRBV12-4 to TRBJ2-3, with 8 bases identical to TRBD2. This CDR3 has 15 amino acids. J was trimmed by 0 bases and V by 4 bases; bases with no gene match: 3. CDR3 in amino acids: CASSYRGGSTDTQYF. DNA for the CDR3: TGTGCCAGCAGTTATCGGGGGGGGAGCACAGATACGCAGTATTTT.

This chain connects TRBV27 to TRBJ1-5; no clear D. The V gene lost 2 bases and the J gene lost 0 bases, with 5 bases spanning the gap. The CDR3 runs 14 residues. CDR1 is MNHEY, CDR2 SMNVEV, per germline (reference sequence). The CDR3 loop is CASSLKSSNQPQHF. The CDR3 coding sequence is TGTGCCAGCAGTTTAAAGTCTAGCAATCAGCCCCAGCATTTT.

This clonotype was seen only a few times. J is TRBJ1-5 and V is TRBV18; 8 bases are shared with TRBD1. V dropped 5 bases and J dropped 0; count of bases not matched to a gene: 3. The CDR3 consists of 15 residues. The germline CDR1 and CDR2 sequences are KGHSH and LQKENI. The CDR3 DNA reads TGTGCCAGCTCAGCGACAGGGGCTAGCAATCAGCCCCAGCATTTT. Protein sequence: CASSATGASNQPQHF.

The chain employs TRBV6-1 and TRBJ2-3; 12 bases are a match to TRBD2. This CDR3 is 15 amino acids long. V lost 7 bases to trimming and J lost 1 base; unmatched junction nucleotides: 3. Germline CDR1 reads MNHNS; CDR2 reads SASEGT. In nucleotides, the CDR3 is TGTGCCAGCACGCGACTAGCGGGGGGCACAGATACGCAGTATTTT. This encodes CASTRLAGGTDTQYF.

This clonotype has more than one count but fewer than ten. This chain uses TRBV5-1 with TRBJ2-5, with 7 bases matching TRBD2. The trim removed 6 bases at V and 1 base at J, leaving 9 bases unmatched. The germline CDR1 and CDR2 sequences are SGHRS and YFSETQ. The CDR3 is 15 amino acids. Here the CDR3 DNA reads TGCGCCAGCACAAGGGACTACAAAAGCCAAGAGACCCAGTACTTC. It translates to CASTRDYKSQETQYF.

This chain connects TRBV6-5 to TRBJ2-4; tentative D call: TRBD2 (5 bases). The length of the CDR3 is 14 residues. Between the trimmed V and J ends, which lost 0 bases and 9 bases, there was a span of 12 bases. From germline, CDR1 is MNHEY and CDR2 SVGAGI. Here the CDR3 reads CASSYSSTRSIQYF. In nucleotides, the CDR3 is TGTGCCAGCAGTTACTCGAGTACTAGGAGCATTCAGTACTTC.

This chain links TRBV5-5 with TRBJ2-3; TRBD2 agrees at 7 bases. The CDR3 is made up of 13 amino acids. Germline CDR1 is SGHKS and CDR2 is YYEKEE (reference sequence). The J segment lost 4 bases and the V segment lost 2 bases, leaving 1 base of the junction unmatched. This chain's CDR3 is CASSLLAPDTQYF. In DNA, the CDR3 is TGTGCCAGCAGCTTACTAGCGCCAGATACGCAGTATTTT.

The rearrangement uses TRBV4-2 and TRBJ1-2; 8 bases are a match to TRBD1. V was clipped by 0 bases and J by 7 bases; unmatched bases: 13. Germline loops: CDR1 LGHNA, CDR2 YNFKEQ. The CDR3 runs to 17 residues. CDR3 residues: CASSQDLPGQGARGYTF. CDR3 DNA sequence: TGTGCCAGCAGCCAAGATCTACCGGGTCAGGGGGCCCGTGGCTACACCTTC.

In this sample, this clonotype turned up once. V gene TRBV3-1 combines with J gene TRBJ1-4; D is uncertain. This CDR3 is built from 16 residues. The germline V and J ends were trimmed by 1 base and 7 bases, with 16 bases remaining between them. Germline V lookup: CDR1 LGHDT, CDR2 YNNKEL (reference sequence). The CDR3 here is CASSQVRGIGGEKLFF. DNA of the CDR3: TGTGCCAGCAGCCAAGTCCGAGGGATTGGTGGTGAAAAACTGTTTTTT.